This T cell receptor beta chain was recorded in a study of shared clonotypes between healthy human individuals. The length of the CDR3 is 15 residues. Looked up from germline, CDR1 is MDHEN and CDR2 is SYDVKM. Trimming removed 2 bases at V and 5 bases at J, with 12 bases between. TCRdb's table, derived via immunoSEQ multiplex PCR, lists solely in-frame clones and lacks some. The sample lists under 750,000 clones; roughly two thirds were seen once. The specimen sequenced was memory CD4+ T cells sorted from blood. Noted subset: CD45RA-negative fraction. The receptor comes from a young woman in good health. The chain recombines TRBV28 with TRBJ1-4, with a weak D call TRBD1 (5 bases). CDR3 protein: CASSLPGTQNEKLFF. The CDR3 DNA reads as TGTGCCAGCAGTTTACCCGGGACCCAAAATGAAAAACTGTTTTTT.